Reported below is one T cell receptor (beta chain). Its cognate antigen has yet to be identified. This may stem from a read error, because a much larger clone lies one nucleotide away. V is pared back by 4 bases and J by 9 bases, with 14 bases lying between the germline termini. Based on the germline V gene, the CDR1 and CDR2 sequences are SGDLS and YYNGEE. Spanning cysteine to phenylalanine, the CDR3 consists of 13 amino acids. Kept here is only the CDR3 DNA, which spans 39 bases and is read in frame from base 1. This entry comes from a study of blood T cells in healthy people across ages (dated by TCRdb to between 2014 and 2017). Study-wide context: In model experiments, roughly one uniquely barcoded TCR beta cDNA molecule per two T cells was captured by template switching. To track age-related changes in TCR beta repertoire diversity, the study relied on deep sequencing normalized with unique cDNA molecular identifiers. The donors were divided into four age groups: young (average 16 years), middle-aged (around 41), aged (62) and long-lived (roughly 86). To avoid experimental bias, donors of different ages were distributed randomly across sequencing lanes. Using the same blood draw, the study looked at two additional independent replicas of 1 million unique cDNA reads for two donors, one aged 18 to 30 and the other aged 80 or older.

Donors were 39 systemically healthy Caucasian individuals from Russia aged roughly 6 to 90 years. Each donor gave 8 to 10 milliliters of peripheral blood, drawn into EDTA-treated Vacutainer tubes. Ficoll-Paque density-gradient centrifugation was used to isolate PBMCs, with at least 6.5 million obtained per sample. Total RNA was extracted from PBMCs with Trizol reagent, with at least 6 micrograms obtained per sample. The percentages of naive CD45RAhigh/CD27high T cells were determined by flow cytometry on a PBMC aliquot from every donor. Study-wide findings and limitations: Since profiling was done on bulk unsorted PBMCs, naive and antigen-experienced compartments could not be conclusively compared. Compared with the aged group, more naive CD4+ T cells, fewer expanded clones and increased TCR diversity were shown by the long-lived group, suggesting age selection. Because the CMV infection status of the donors was unknown, age-related changes in expanded clonotypes may potentially have been confounded. Observed TCR beta diversity per million T cells fell roughly linearly with age, and a significant reduction was already apparent by age about 43. Estimates of total diversity from one million sequenced T cells were regarded as lower bounds and underestimates. There was a strong correlation between observed TCR beta diversity and the percentage of naive T cells measured by flow cytometry.

The receptor library was made with 5' RACE. These reads were obtained on an Illumina HiSeq 2500. A second PCR of roughly 7 to 11 cycles was performed with a sample-barcoded 5' primer and a J-beta primer mix. Each TCR beta cDNA molecule received a unique molecular identifier from a template-switch 5' adaptor carrying 12 random nucleotides. Each sample yielded at least 2.5 million CDR3-containing paired-end reads. First-strand cDNA synthesis was performed from all RNA using the Mint cDNA synthesis kit, with priming by a TRBC-specific oligonucleotide. All cDNA was treated with uracil-DNA glycosylase and then went through a first 18-cycle PCR with the universal primers M1SS and BC2_uni_R. The source study handled its data this way. For normalization, 1 million high-quality reads were randomly selected from each sample, with every read carrying a distinct molecular identifier. Instead of being binned into consensus sequences, reads with shared molecular identifiers were discarded. MiTCR, run with a Q25 quality threshold and the strictest error-elimination algorithm, handled CDR3 identification, clonotype clustering and error correction. A nonparametric unseen species model with Euler transformation was used to estimate lower-bound total TCR beta diversity. TCRdb reprocessed the public reads (quality trimming at Q25 with fastp, clone calling with MiXCR) and kept in-frame beta chains. Every entry covers one CDR3 protein and lists the most common genes and DNA from its rows. These V and J calls are TCRdb output, not the study's own analysis. Counted in this sample were fewer than 950,000 distinct CDR3 sequences; around 36% of them appeared once. The ten largest clones capture 10% to 15% of the sample.

This sequence was found in a man aged 18 to 30 in good health. The sample was blood. The receptor chain draws on TRBV9 and TRBJ2-1; the D region may be TRBD1 or TRBD2, each matching 6 bases equally. The base sequence is TGTGCCAGCAGCTTCCCGGGGGCGGGTGAGCAGTTCTTC. Its protein reads: CASSFPGAGEQFF. When the CDR3 is completed using the reference TRBV9 and TRBJ2-1 genes on either side, the full variable domain is DSGVTQTPKHLITATGQRVTLRCSPRSGDLSVYWYQQSLDQGLQFLIQYYNGEERAKGNILERFSAQQFPDLHSELNLSSLELGDSALYFCASSFPGAGEQFFGPGTRLTVL.